A selection of T cell receptor beta chains follows, all from one sample in a study of T cells in localized non-small cell lung cancer. Assay used: immunoSEQ multiplex PCR; TCRdb lists only in-frame clones, some missing. The profile shows approximately 1,100 clones, about 20% of them singletons. The source material was normal lung tissue next to the tumor, sampled before any cancer treatment. These receptors were taken from a male donor aged 60 or older with stage I lung adenocarcinoma. The CDR3 runs from the conserved cysteine through the conserved F or W. D genes are given only for firm matches. Clone size is shown for a subset of rows, as once, few, many or a class of expanded clone.

d_call	clone_size	v_call	j_call	cdr3_aa	cdr3_nt
TRBD1	NA	TRBV11-3	TRBJ2-6	CASSFGDSLHGANVLTF	TGTGCCAGCAGCTTCGGGGACAGTCTCCATGGGGCCAACGTCCTGACTTTC
TRBD1	medium-sized	TRBV6-8	TRBJ2-2	CASRGTGGIGGELFF	TGTGCCAGCAGAGGGACAGGGGGCATTGGCGGGGAGCTGTTTTTT
TRBD1	few	TRBV11-3	TRBJ1-5	CASSFGQVSNQPQHF	TGTGCCAGCAGCTTCGGACAGGTTAGCAATCAGCCCCAGCATTTT
NA	few	TRBV6-8	TRBJ1-2	CASTGTGANYGYTF	TGTGCCAGCACAGGAACCGGGGCTAACTATGGCTACACCTTC
TRBD2	NA	TRBV19	TRBJ2-4	CASSLAAAKNIQYF	TGTGCCAGTAGCCTAGCGGCAGCCAAAAACATTCAGTACTTC
NA	few	TRBV11-3	TRBJ2-7	CASSLERASYEQYF	TGTGCCAGCAGCTTAGAGAGGGCCTCCTACGAGCAGTACTTC
TRBD1	few	TRBV28	TRBJ2-1	CASSFLGTGDNEQFF	TGTGCCAGCAGTTTTCTAGGGACAGGGGACAATGAGCAGTTCTTC
TRBD1	few	TRBV11-3	TRBJ2-7	CASSDRDSLSYEQYF	TGTGCCAGCAGCGACCGGGACAGTCTCTCCTACGAGCAGTACTTC
NA	few	TRBV25-1	TRBJ1-2	CASSQKWRTGGYTF	TGTGCCAGCAGCCAAAAATGGCGAACTGGAGGCTACACCTTC
TRBD1	NA	TRBV6-8	TRBJ1-5	CASSYLTGQGAFGQPQHF	TGTGCCAGCAGTTACCTTACCGGACAGGGGGCGTTTGGACAGCCCCAGCATTTT
TRBD1	NA	TRBV7-6	TRBJ1-2	CASSLGQGAGYGYTF	TGTGCCAGCAGCTTAGGACAGGGGGCAGGGTATGGCTACACCTTC
TRBD1	NA	TRBV6-8	TRBJ2-7	CASSHRDRGDEQYF	TGTGCCAGCAGTCACCGGGACAGGGGGGACGAGCAGTACTTC
NA	few	TRBV6-8	TRBJ2-1	CASSQGQASDEQFF	TGTGCCAGCAGCCAGGGGCAGGCTAGCGACGAGCAGTTCTTC